This record looks at one T cell receptor (beta chain) sequence and its context. Its specificity is not known. TCRdb reanalysed the RT-PCR reads using MiXCR and keeps one entry per CDR3 protein. Of 650,000 or so distinct CDR3 sequences in the sample, 14% were seen once. The CDR3 length is 17 residues. V shed 1 base and J 1 base; nucleotides not matched to a gene: 9. Germline V CDR1 and CDR2: SEHNR, FQNEAQ (reference sequence). These data belong to a study of response to subunit inactivated influenza vaccine. General study points: Only a handful of new T cells, the authors suggested, are recruited with each seasonal influenza vaccination.

The clonotype was recovered from a man aged 50 or older who received an inactivated influenza vaccine. This chain uses TRBV7-9 with TRBJ1-1; 7 nucleotides match TRBD1. This sample comprised PBMCs from blood, obtained roughly 15 days before vaccination. CDR3 nucleotides: TGTGCCAGCAGCTTAGTAGTAGGGACAGAATGGAACACTGAAGCTTTCTTT. Its translation: CASSLVVGTEWNTEAFF.